What follows are 23 T cell receptor beta chains derived from one specimen sequenced in a study of shared clonotypes between healthy human individuals. Assay: immunoSEQ multiplex PCR; the TCRdb copy retains only in-frame clones and omits some. Altogether 600,000 to 750,000 clones are present, around 77% being singletons, with the ten largest covering more than 1.5%. Material: memory CD4+ T cells sorted from blood. As to subset: CD45RA-negative fraction. These receptor sequences come from a woman aged 25 to 39 in good health.

The chain recombines TRBV5-1 with TRBJ1-1; TRBD1 aligns across 8 bases. After removal of 4 bases from V and 5 bases from J, the junction contained 7 bases not matched to a gene. This CDR3 spans 14 amino acids. Germline CDR1 reads SGHRS; CDR2 reads YFSETQ. The CDR3 DNA reads as TGCGCCAGCAGCAAACCGGACAGGGTGACTGAAGCTTTCTTT. Translation: CASSKPDRVTEAFF. Complete variable domain (other parts from reference TRBV5-1 and TRBJ1-1): KAGVTQTPRYLIKTRGQQVTLSCSPISGHRSVSWYQQTPGQGLQFLFEYFSETQRNKGNFPGRFSGRQFSNSRSEMNVSTLELGDSALYLCASSKPDRVTEAFFGQGTRLTVV.

The chain uses TRBV10-2 and TRBJ2-1, with 10 bases aligning to TRBD2. Looked up from germline, CDR1 is WSHSY and CDR2 is SAAADI. The CDR3 is made up of 14 amino acids. The junction had 4 bases not matched to a gene; V was cut back by 4 bases and J by 7 bases. The chain's CDR3 is CASSVASGRNEQFF. Here the CDR3 DNA reads TGCGCCAGCAGTGTGGCTAGCGGGAGAAATGAGCAGTTCTTC.

The chain has TRBV2 and TRBJ2-3, with 14 positions matching TRBD2. The J segment lost 10 bases and the V segment lost 6 bases, leaving 6 bases of the junction unmatched. The CDR3 covers 14 residues. Germline CDR1 reads SNHLY; CDR2 reads FYNNEI. CDR3 loop: CASRGTSGSLAQYF. The DNA of the CDR3 is TGTGCCAGCAGGGGGACTAGCGGGAGCCTTGCGCAGTATTTT.

The chain is built from TRBV5-5 and TRBJ1-3, with D possibly matching TRBD1 (6 bases). V dropped 4 bases and J dropped 0 bases, with 14 bases sitting between them. The CDR3 is 16 residues long. Germline V gene sequence: CDR1 SGHKS, CDR2 YYEKEE (reference sequence). The CDR3 bases are TGTGCCAGCAGCGTCGGACAGCTAAGCTCTGGAAACACCATATATTTT. It translates to CASSVGQLSSGNTIYF.

The CDR3 DNA follows: TGTGCCAGCAGCTTATATAGCGGGAGTGGTTACGAGCAGTACTTC. Residues: CASSLYSGSGYEQYF. The chain has TRBV5-6 and TRBJ2-7; 9 bases are shared with TRBD2. CDR1 is SGHDT and CDR2 is YYEEEE in the germline V gene. Trimming cost V 2 bases and J 4 bases; bases outside gene matches: 7. There are 15 residues in the CDR3.

This clone has more than one count but fewer than ten. The sample has other DNA sequences that encode this CDR3 too. The chain recombines TRBV27 with TRBJ1-1, with D unclear. The CDR3 is 14 amino acids. Germline CDR1 MNHEY, CDR2 SMNVEV (reference sequence). Trimming left V 5 bases short and J 0 bases short, with 10 bases between. CDR3 in DNA: TGTGCCAGCAGTCCCCGGACCTTGAACACTGAAGCTTTCTTT. Translated, it gives CASSPRTLNTEAFF.

The V and J genes are TRBV7-9 and TRBJ1-1; D ambiguous. V shed 2 bases and J shed 6 bases, with 16 bases lying between them. Germline V CDR1 and CDR2: SEHNR, FQNEAQ (reference sequence). CDR3 length equals 15 residues. The CDR3 region has the DNA TGTGCCAGCAGCTTACTTTCCGGGTCTCCTTCTGAAGCTTTCTTT. Translation: CASSLLSGSPSEAFF.

This clone was seen a handful of times. The CDR3 loop reads CASSMNTEAFF. The CDR3 DNA follows: TGTGCCAGCAGCATGAACACTGAAGCTTTCTTT. The chain is built from TRBV7-8 and TRBJ1-1; D remains ambiguous. The CDR3 contains 11 residues. The germline gives CDR1 SGHVS, CDR2 FQNEAQ. The V gene lost 5 bases and the J gene lost 0 bases, with 1 base spanning the gap.

The rearrangement links TRBV6-1 to TRBJ1-4, with no clear D. This CDR3 has 17 amino acids. CDR1 MNHNS and CDR2 SASEGT come from the germline V gene. V lost 0 bases and J lost 5, with 16 bases in between. CDR3 bases: TGTGCCAGCAGTGAAGCGGGGTTTTCTGTTGGGAATGAAAAACTGTTTTTT. Translating it yields CASSEAGFSVGNEKLFF.

A word on this clone: This same CDR3 is encoded by further DNA sequences in the sample. The gene calls are TRBV6-6 and TRBJ1-2; D is uncertain. CDR1 and CDR2 (germline): MNHNY, SVGAGI (reference sequence). Trimming cost V 0 bases and J 3 bases, with 5 bases left between them. CDR3 length: 13 amino acids. In nucleotides, the CDR3 is TGTGCCAGCAGTTACTCTGGGGACTATGGCTACACCTTC. Translation gives CASSYSGDYGYTF.

The rearrangement joins TRBV14 to TRBJ1-2; D is unresolved. Deletions cut 5 bases from V and 3 bases from J, with 7 bases between. The CDR3 contains 12 residues. Germline CDR1 and CDR2: SGHDN and FVKESK. The DNA of the CDR3 is TGTGCCAGCAGCACCGGGCACTATGGCTACACCTTC. Its translation is CASSTGHYGYTF.

This chain connects TRBV7-9 to TRBJ1-2; D perhaps matches TRBD1 (6 bases). This CDR3 has 13 residues. The V and J ends lost 2 bases and 8 bases respectively, with 12 bases between them. Germline loops: CDR1 SEHNR, CDR2 FQNEAQ (reference sequence). CDR3 nucleotides: TGTGCCAGCAGCTTAAGGGGGGCGGAAGGCTACACCTTC. Its translation is CASSLRGAEGYTF.

The V and J genes are TRBV28 and TRBJ1-1; D remains ambiguous. Germline CDR1 MDHEN, CDR2 SYDVKM. CDR3 length equals 12 residues. Trimming pared 4 bases from V and 10 bases from J, leaving 13 bases between. CDR3 amino acids: CASSYPGRGAFF. In DNA, the CDR3 is TGTGCCAGCAGTTACCCCGGGAGAGGAGCTTTCTTT.

The chain combines TRBV19 with TRBJ2-1; TRBD2 matches at 11 bases. CDR1 and CDR2 (germline): LNHDA, SQIVND (reference sequence). With 6 bases clipped from V and 2 bases from J, the junction kept 6 bases outside the gene matches. The CDR3 sequence is 16 residues long. The CDR3 DNA reads as TGTGCCAGTAGACCTTCTAGCGGGAGGACCTACAATGAGCAGTTCTTC. Translating it yields CASRPSSGRTYNEQFF.

The chain uses TRBV7-9 and TRBJ2-7; D is undetermined. V was cut by 5 bases and J by 0 bases, with 11 bases left in between. This CDR3 is built from 14 residues. The V gene's germline CDR1 is SEHNR and CDR2 FQNEAQ (reference sequence). The CDR3 region is CASSPNTGSYEQYF. The CDR3 DNA reads TGTGCCAGCAGCCCAAACACGGGCTCCTACGAGCAGTACTTC.

With regard to this clone: Different DNA sequences within this sample yield the same CDR3. V usage is TRBV10-1 and J usage is TRBJ2-7; no clear D gene. Trimming left V 0 bases short and J 3 bases short, with 6 bases between. There are 13 residues in the CDR3. Per germline, CDR1 WNHNN and CDR2 SYGVQD (reference sequence). The CDR3 reads CASSESPGYEQYF. The CDR3 nucleotides are TGCGCCAGCAGTGAGTCCCCGGGCTACGAGCAGTACTTC.

The CDR3: CASSWSSSTGELFF. CDR3 in DNA: TGCGCCAGCAGTTGGTCTTCGAGCACCGGGGAGCTGTTTTTT. The chain couples TRBV5-1 to TRBJ2-2; D gene ambiguous. The germline gives CDR1 SGHRS, CDR2 YFSETQ. Between the trimmed V and J ends, which lost 5 bases and 4 bases, there was a span of 12 bases. The CDR3 is 14 amino acids. The complete variable domain, with remaining parts taken from reference TRBV5-1 and TRBJ2-2, reads KAGVTQTPRYLIKTRGQQVTLSCSPISGHRSVSWYQQTPGQGLQFLFEYFSETQRNKGNFPGRFSGRQFSNSRSEMNVSTLELGDSALYLCASSWSSSTGELFFGEGSRLTVL.

This clone was detected only once. This may be a read error, as it is one base from a much larger clone. This rearrangement joins TRBV6-1 to TRBJ1-5; possible D gene TRBD1, 6 bases. Germline V gene lookup returns CDR1 MNHNS and CDR2 SASEGT. This CDR3 comprises 15 residues. With 6 bases removed from V and 0 bases from J, the gap between germline ends came to 12 bases. The CDR3: CASSLQGGSNQPQHF. The CDR3 DNA is TGTGCCAGCAGCCTACAGGGAGGTAGCAATCAGCCCCAGCATTTT.

This clone was counted at least ten times. Other DNA sequences in this specimen translate into the identical CDR3. The gene calls are TRBV7-9 and TRBJ2-2; D not certain. Trimming stripped 3 bases from V and 4 bases from J, with 3 bases between. Germline V CDR1 and CDR2: SEHNR, FQNEAQ (reference sequence). The CDR3 is 12 residues long. The CDR3 DNA is TGTGCCAGCAGCTTTACCACCGGGGAGCTGTTTTTT. It encodes CASSFTTGELFF. Looking up the rest from reference TRBV7-9 and TRBJ2-2 gives the full variable domain: DTGVSQNPRHKITKRGQNVTFRCDPISEHNRLYWYRQTLGQGPEFLTYFQNEAQLEKSRLLSDRFSAERPKGSFSTLEIQRTEQGDSAMYLCASSFTTGELFFGEGSRLTVL.

Comments on this clone: Other DNA sequences of this sample code for an identical CDR3. The chain carries TRBV6-5 and TRBJ1-5; D is unclear. Germline values: CDR1 MNHEY, CDR2 SVGAGI. V lost 5 bases and J 0 bases, leaving 8 bases between the germline ends. This CDR3 is 14 amino acids long. The CDR3 DNA reads TGTGCCAGCAGTCGTGAGCATAGCAATCAGCCCCAGCATTTT. It yields the protein CASSREHSNQPQHF.

This chain links TRBV2 with TRBJ2-1; TRBD2 aligns across 9 bases. Germline values: CDR1 SNHLY, CDR2 FYNNEI. J gave up 4 bases and V 7 bases, and 8 bases lay outside the gene matches. The CDR3 extends over 15 amino acids. The CDR3 DNA is TGTGCCAGCAAACCCCTAGCGGGGCCTTACAATGAGCAGTTCTTC. This gives the protein CASKPLAGPYNEQFF.

The chain employs TRBV7-9 and TRBJ2-2; no reliable D call. V was trimmed by 7 bases and J by 5 bases, leaving 14 bases between them. This CDR3 is built from 14 residues. Germline values: CDR1 SEHNR, CDR2 FQNEAQ (reference sequence). CDR3 loop: CASKGLPLTGELFF. The CDR3 DNA sequence: TGTGCCAGCAAAGGTCTACCCCTAACCGGGGAGCTGTTTTTT.

The V call is TRBV30, the J call TRBJ2-7; 7 nucleotides align to TRBD1. This CDR3 region has 19 residues. V gave up 0 bases and J gave up 4 bases; unmatched junction bases: 21. Germline V gene sequence: CDR1 GTSNPN, CDR2 SVGIG (reference sequence). The CDR3: CAWSVPGSWDRTEGYEQYF. CDR3 nucleotides: TGTGCCTGGAGTGTACCGGGTAGTTGGGACAGAACGGAAGGGTACGAGCAGTACTTC.